The 19 T cell receptor beta chains presented below share a single source sample, sequenced in a study of cytomegalovirus exposure and HLA in healthy donors. The PCR contained 60 Vbeta and 13 Jbeta primers. Data came from immunoSEQ multiplex PCR; TCRdb stores just in-frame clones and leaves some out. The sample lists 100,000 to 150,000 clones, around 80% occurring once. Sample: PBMCs. Receptors originate from a man between 25 and 39 years old in good health and CMV-seronegative.

The chain uses TRBV29-1 and TRBJ1-4, with D uncertain. CDR1 is SQVTM, CDR2 ANQGSEA, per germline. The CDR3 is 14 amino acids. Trimming pared 4 bases from V and 0 bases from J, leaving 9 bases between. DNA of the CDR3: TGCAGCGTTGGATCAGGTGCAACTAATGAAAAACTGTTTTTT. Translated, it gives CSVGSGATNEKLFF.

This clone occurred once. This same CDR3 is encoded by further DNA sequences in the sample. The chain combines TRBV5-1 with TRBJ1-1; no clear D gene. Between the trimmed V and J ends, which lost 4 bases and 1 base, there was a span of 8 bases. This CDR3 is built from 13 residues. Germline values: CDR1 SGHRS, CDR2 YFSETQ. The chain's CDR3 is CASSLFRNTEAFF. CDR3 nucleotide sequence: TGCGCCAGCAGCCTATTTAGGAACACTGAAGCTTTCTTT.

The rearrangement links TRBV28 to TRBJ1-5; TRBD1 matches 10 bases. CDR3 length: 15 amino acids. V trimming: 4 bases; J trimming: 7 bases; junction bases outside the gene matches: 7. CDR1 and CDR2 from the germline V gene are MDHEN and SYDVKM. The DNA of the CDR3 is TGTGCCAGCAGTTCCCTGGGACAGGGGAACCAGCCCCAGCATTTT. Translating gives CASSSLGQGNQPQHF.

The chain couples TRBV28 to TRBJ2-4; D remains ambiguous. Germline V gene lookup returns CDR1 MDHEN and CDR2 SYDVKM. There are 15 residues in the CDR3. Trimming stripped 6 bases from V and 2 bases from J, with 14 bases between. CDR3 residues: CASSTPRKTKNIQYF. In DNA, the CDR3 is TGTGCCAGCAGCACCCCGCGTAAAACCAAAAACATTCAGTACTTC.

The V and J genes are TRBV6-4 and TRBJ1-6; D uncertain. The CDR3 has 14 residues. V was trimmed by 5 bases and J by 0 bases, leaving 5 bases between them. In germline, CDR1 is MRHNA, CDR2 SNTAGT. CDR3 region: CASSPSSYNSPLHF. Written as DNA, the CDR3 is TGTGCCAGCAGTCCGAGCTCCTATAATTCACCCCTCCACTTT.

The chain is built from TRBV19 and TRBJ2-1, with D perhaps TRBD2 (6 bases). Germline CDR1 is LNHDA and CDR2 is SQIVND (reference sequence). The CDR3 has 16 residues. Trimming removed 4 bases from V and 6 bases from J, with 19 bases in between. CDR3 loop: CASSKNPGVVGNEQFF. The CDR3 DNA is TGTGCCAGTAGTAAGAACCCGGGAGTAGTGGGCAATGAGCAGTTCTTC.

The chain carries TRBV5-1 and TRBJ2-5, with D maybe TRBD1 (6 bases). The CDR3 loop spans 15 amino acids. Germline loops: CDR1 SGHRS, CDR2 YFSETQ. Trimming took 4 bases from V and 1 from J, leaving 14 bases between them. CDR3 nucleotide sequence: TGCGCCAGCAGCCGTACAGGGATCGGCCAAGAGACCCAGTACTTC. Protein: CASSRTGIGQETQYF.

V gene TRBV11-1 combines with J gene TRBJ1-3; a possible D gene is TRBD1 (5 bases). This CDR3 has 15 amino acids. V was trimmed by 4 bases and J by 7 bases, leaving 17 bases between them. Germline V CDR1 and CDR2: SGHAT, FQDESV (reference sequence). The CDR3, as DNA: TGTGCCAGCAGCTCAACAGGACCCAGGTCGAACACCATATATTTT. It yields the protein CASSSTGPRSNTIYF.

This clone was found a few times. The V and J genes are TRBV5-6 and TRBJ1-2, with 9 bases identical to TRBD1. This CDR3 is built from 17 residues. Germline assignment: CDR1 SGHDT and CDR2 YYEEEE. V lost 4 bases to trimming and J lost 1 base; unmatched junction nucleotides: 11. CDR3 sequence reads: CASSTMGQGLFNYGYTF. CDR3 nucleotides: TGTGCCAGCAGCACCATGGGACAGGGCCTTTTTAACTATGGCTACACCTTC.

This clone has only a few counts. This chain joins TRBV6-6 and TRBJ2-7; weak D call: TRBD1 (6 bases). The V gene lost 5 bases and the J gene lost 0 bases, with 11 bases spanning the gap. Per germline, CDR1 MNHNY and CDR2 SVGAGI (reference sequence). The CDR3 length is 14 residues. Here the CDR3 DNA reads TGTGCCAGCAGTCCTCCGGGACACTCCTACGAGCAGTACTTC. Translation gives CASSPPGHSYEQYF.

CDR3 nucleotides: TGTGCCAGCAGCCCATCGGGACAAGTCTACGAGCAGTACTTC. Translation gives CASSPSGQVYEQYF. V usage is TRBV9 and J usage is TRBJ2-7; a possible D gene is TRBD1 (6 bases). Germline V lookup: CDR1 SGDLS, CDR2 YYNGEE. The CDR3 loop spans 14 amino acids. Between the trimmed V and J ends, which lost 4 bases and 3 bases, there was a span of 14 bases.

This clone was seen only once. The DNA for the CDR3 is TGTGCCAGCAGCCCTCTTGGGAGGGATGGCTACACCTTC. Amino acids: CASSPLGRDGYTF. The chain employs TRBV7-9 and TRBJ1-2; D is undetermined. The CDR3 is 13 residues long. From germline, CDR1 is SEHNR and CDR2 FQNEAQ (reference sequence). Trimming shortened V by 5 bases and J by 6 bases, and 13 bases separated the two germline ends.

The chain has TRBV18 and TRBJ2-2; tentative D call: TRBD1 (6 bases). The germline CDR1 and CDR2 sequences are KGHSH and LQKENI. V lost 2 bases and J 5 bases, leaving 6 bases between the germline ends. The CDR3 length is 13 residues. The CDR3 DNA reads TGTGCCAGCTCACCAACAGGGACCGGGGAGCTGTTTTTT. This codes for CASSPTGTGELFF. Supplemented by reference TRBV18 and TRBJ2-2, the full variable domain reads NAGVMQNPRHLVRRRGQEARLRCSPMKGHSHVYWYRQLPEEGLKFMVYLQKENIIDESGMPKERFSAEFPKEGPSILRIQQVVRGDSAAYFCASSPTGTGELFFGEGSRLTVL.

The sample holds one count of this clone. The chain combines TRBV27 with TRBJ2-1; 9 bases fit TRBD2. Germline-derived CDR1 and CDR2 are MNHEY and SMNVEV (reference sequence). V gave up 7 bases and J gave up 1 base; unmatched junction bases: 5. This CDR3 contains 15 residues. DNA for the CDR3: TGTGCCAGCACTCTTAGCGGGAGATCCTACAATGAGCAGTTCTTC. This codes for CASTLSGRSYNEQFF.

The J gene is TRBJ2-7, the V gene TRBV28; TRBD1 matches 9 bases. Germline values: CDR1 MDHEN, CDR2 SYDVKM. The V segment lost 6 bases and the J segment 3 bases; nucleotides outside the gene matches: 12. This CDR3 contains 16 residues. The CDR3 sequence: CASRETGTGYFYEQYF. DNA for the CDR3: TGTGCCAGCAGAGAAACCGGGACAGGGTACTTCTACGAGCAGTACTTC. Full variable domain (rest looked up from reference TRBV28 and TRBJ2-7): DVKVTQSSRYLVKRTGEKVFLECVQDMDHENMFWYRQDPGLGLRLIYFSYDVKMKEKGDIPEGYSVSREKKERFSLILESASTNQTSMYLCASRETGTGYFYEQYFGPGTRLTVT.

This clone was observed a few times. This sequence joins TRBV6-1 and TRBJ1-4; D is perhaps TRBD1 (5 bases). Trimming shortened V by 6 bases and J by 0 bases, and 11 bases separated the two germline ends. The germline V gene encodes CDR1 MNHNS and CDR2 SASEGT. CDR3 length equals 15 residues. The DNA of the CDR3 is TGTGCCAGCAGACTGACGACAGCAACTAATGAAAAACTGTTTTTT. Translation: CASRLTTATNEKLFF.

V usage is TRBV11-2 and J usage is TRBJ2-7; 7 positions match TRBD2. CDR3 length: 14 residues. Germline V gene data show CDR1 as SGHAT and CDR2 as FQNNGV. V lost 5 bases, J lost 7 bases, and 11 bases stayed unmatched. The CDR3 protein is CASSPQRLGGEQYF. In DNA, the CDR3 is TGTGCCAGCAGCCCCCAGCGGCTCGGGGGGGAGCAGTACTTC.

Turning to this clone: Distinct nucleotide sequences in the sample also encode this CDR3. The V call is TRBV4-2, the J call TRBJ2-7, with D perhaps matching TRBD1 (6 bases). V dropped 4 bases and J dropped 3 bases, with 13 bases sitting between them. CDR3 size: 14 residues. Germline assignment: CDR1 LGHNA and CDR2 YNFKEQ. The CDR3 region is CASSPQGADYEQYF. CDR3 in DNA: TGTGCCAGCAGCCCACAGGGTGCTGACTACGAGCAGTACTTC.

The gene calls are TRBV27 and TRBJ2-5, with D perhaps TRBD2 (7 bases). The V end was cut by 5 bases, the J end by 2 bases, with 18 bases between. Germline-derived CDR1 and CDR2 are MNHEY and SMNVEV (reference sequence). CDR3 length: 16 amino acids. As DNA, the CDR3 is TGTGCCAGCAGTGTCGCAGGGGCGGGGGCACAAGAGACCCAGTACTTC. The encoded protein is CASSVAGAGAQETQYF.